These 16 T cell receptor beta chains were all obtained from the same sample, sequenced in a study of shared clonotypes between healthy human individuals. Clones were read by immunoSEQ multiplex PCR, and TCRdb kept only the in-frame ones, dropping some. This sample carries about a million clones, more than 65% of them seen once, and the ten largest clones take around 1.4%. The sequenced sample was memory CD4+ T cells sorted from blood. Subset described: CD45RA-negative fraction. The receptors were gathered from a man aged 18 to 35 in good health.

This chain uses TRBV10-3 with TRBJ2-5, with 11 bases identical to TRBD2. From germline, CDR1 is ENHRY and CDR2 SYGVKD. The CDR3 loop spans 15 amino acids. V was pared by 7 bases and J by 5 bases, with 9 bases of the junction left unmatched. The CDR3 loop reads CAIKSSGGAGETQYF. CDR3 nucleotides: TGTGCCATCAAAAGTAGCGGGGGGGCCGGGGAGACCCAGTACTTC.

CDR3 sequence: CASSLGPLEQYF. For the CDR3, the DNA is TGTGCCAGCAGCTTAGGACCTCTAGAGCAGTACTTC. The chain is built from TRBV11-3 and TRBJ2-5; D is uncertain. Per the germline V gene, CDR1 is SGHNT and CDR2 is YENEEA. CDR3 length equals 12 residues. The ends were cut back, 1 base at V and 11 bases at J, with 11 bases in the middle.

The rearrangement links TRBV28 to TRBJ1-2; D is undetermined. CDR3 size: 14 residues. The germline CDR1 and CDR2 sequences are MDHEN and SYDVKM. Trimming took 4 bases from V and 2 from J, leaving 11 bases between them. The CDR3 protein is CASSSLLVNYGYTF. The CDR3 nucleotides are TGTGCCAGCAGTTCACTCCTGGTAAACTATGGCTACACCTTC.

This clone appeared a single time. The rearrangement joins TRBV7-9 to TRBJ2-6; tentative D call: TRBD1 (5 bases). The CDR3 runs 15 residues. CDR1 and CDR2 from the germline V gene are SEHNR and FQNEAQ (reference sequence). Trimming stripped 5 bases from V and 4 bases from J, with 12 bases between. The DNA for the CDR3 is TGTGCCAGCAGCCCCAGGGCGGTGGGGGCCAACGTCCTGACTTTC. It specifies CASSPRAVGANVLTF.

This clone came up a few times. V and J are TRBV7-3 and TRBJ2-1, with 10 bases matching TRBD1. V dropped 5 bases and J dropped 1; count of bases not matched to a gene: 2. CDR1 and CDR2 from the germline V gene are SGHTA and FQGTGA. This CDR3 has 15 residues. The CDR3 reads CASSGGQGSYNEQFF. CDR3 nucleotide sequence: TGTGCCAGCAGCGGGGGACAGGGGTCCTACAATGAGCAGTTCTTC.

V gene TRBV9 combines with J gene TRBJ2-3, with 9 bases lining up with TRBD2. Trimming at V came to 4 bases and at J to 4 bases, leaving 13 bases not matched to a gene. This CDR3 is 17 amino acids long. In germline, CDR1 is SGDLS, CDR2 YYNGEE. The CDR3 spells CASSLSPASGAADTQYF. In DNA form, the CDR3 reads TGTGCCAGCAGCCTTTCACCCGCTAGCGGGGCCGCAGATACGCAGTATTTT.

This rearrangement joins TRBV9 to TRBJ1-2, with D hard to call. The CDR3 is 14 amino acids. Trimming shortened V by 0 bases and J by 10 bases, and 16 bases separated the two germline ends. Germline-derived CDR1 and CDR2 are SGDLS and YYNGEE. In DNA, the CDR3 is TGTGCCAGCAGCGTAGCCCCACAGACCTTTTACTACACCTTC. Translating gives CASSVAPQTFYYTF.

The table lists this clone with a few counts. This chain connects TRBV5-1 to TRBJ1-2; tentative D call: TRBD1 (6 bases). Germline V gene sequence: CDR1 SGHRS, CDR2 YFSETQ. V was shortened by 4 bases and J by 8 bases, with 18 bases between the two germline ends. This CDR3 has 14 amino acids. CDR3 coding DNA: TGCGCCAGCAGCCCTGCTGGACAGCGGACCGGCTACACCTTC. Translating it yields CASSPAGQRTGYTF.

This clone was recorded a few times. The chain joins TRBV11-2 to TRBJ2-1, with D possibly being TRBD1 or TRBD2 (6 bases each). V was cut by 0 bases and J by 5 bases, with 11 bases left in between. The CDR3 extends over 15 amino acids. Germline V gene data show CDR1 as SGHAT and CDR2 as FQNNGV. The CDR3 nucleotides are TGTGCCAGCAGCTTAGAGGGGGGCAAGAACAATGAGCAGTTCTTC. Protein: CASSLEGGKNNEQFF.

The chain has TRBV7-6 and TRBJ2-7, with 7 bases that match TRBD1. With V trimmed by 0 bases and J by 4 bases, 9 bases remained unmatched. This CDR3 has 16 amino acids. Germline V gives CDR1 SGHVS, CDR2 FNYEAQ. CDR3 in amino acids: CASSLALPEGAYEQYF. The DNA for the CDR3 is TGTGCCAGCAGCTTAGCCCTTCCTGAGGGGGCGTACGAGCAGTACTTC.

V is TRBV7-2 and J is TRBJ2-2, with a possible D match to TRBD1 (6 bases). The CDR3 extends over 16 amino acids. Trimming pared 3 bases from V and 2 bases from J, leaving 13 bases between. Germline V gene lookup returns CDR1 SGHTA and CDR2 FQGNSA. CDR3 protein: CASSFHRVGNTGELFF. The CDR3 region has the DNA TGTGCCAGCAGCTTCCACAGGGTAGGAAACACCGGGGAGCTGTTTTTT.

This sequence joins TRBV6-6 and TRBJ1-5; maybe TRBD1 (6 bases). Trimming removed 2 bases from V and 4 bases from J, with 9 bases in between. This CDR3 comprises 14 residues. Germline V CDR1 and CDR2: MNHNY, SVGAGI (reference sequence). CDR3 nucleotide sequence: TGTGCCAGCAGTTACACGGACAGAAATCAGCCCCAGCATTTT. Its translation: CASSYTDRNQPQHF.

The chain recombines TRBV27 with TRBJ1-3, with D tentatively TRBD1 (5 bases). Per the germline V gene, CDR1 is MNHEY and CDR2 is SMNVEV (reference sequence). The CDR3 totals 17 residues. V was pared by 0 bases and J by 4 bases, with 16 bases between. The CDR3 region has the DNA TGTGCCAGCAGTTTATCGCATCAGGGAGGCCCCGGAAACACCATATATTTT. This encodes CASSLSHQGGPGNTIYF.

This clone appeared once. The chain links TRBV28 to TRBJ1-2, with a tentative D call TRBD1 (5 bases). The germline V gene has CDR1 MDHEN and CDR2 SYDVKM. Trimming removed 6 bases at V and 2 bases at J, with 19 bases between. CDR3 size: 16 residues. The CDR3 is CASSPSGAQWNYGYTF. For the CDR3, the DNA is TGTGCCAGCAGCCCGAGCGGGGCCCAATGGAACTATGGCTACACCTTC.

J is TRBJ1-1 and V is TRBV7-2; D is possibly TRBD1 (6 bases). Germline lookup yields CDR1 SGHTA and CDR2 FQGNSA. V lost 5 bases, J lost 1 base, and 11 bases lay in between. CDR3 size: 14 residues. The CDR3 region is CASSLLDRNTEAFF. The CDR3 nucleotides are TGTGCCAGCAGCCTCCTGGACAGGAACACTGAAGCTTTCTTT.

This clone was recorded at least ten times. V gene TRBV27 combines with J gene TRBJ2-1; 9 nucleotides agree with TRBD1. J was trimmed by 12 bases and V by 5 bases; bases with no gene match: 5. Germline lookup yields CDR1 MNHEY and CDR2 SMNVEV (reference sequence). CDR3 length equals 12 residues. The CDR3 region is CASSPGTGWQFF. CDR3 DNA: TGTGCCAGCAGTCCCGGGACAGGGTGGCAGTTCTTC.